The T cell receptor (beta chain) under discussion was sequenced for a study of blood T cell repertoires in COVID-19. Generated by immunoSEQ multiplex PCR, the TCRdb table keeps only in-frame clones and is missing some. Of about 200,000 clones detected, just under 85% appear once; the ten largest clones hold 0.9% to 0.95%. V lost 0 bases and J lost 6, with 6 bases in between. Germline CDR1 and CDR2: LGHNA and YSLEER. The CDR3 has 14 amino acids. V usage is TRBV4-3 and J usage is TRBJ1-6; D is uncertain. Specimen: peripheral blood. This clonotype was sampled from a man aged 55-75 years with COVID-19, enrolled during active disease. CDR3 amino acids: CASSQDGSNSPLHF. The CDR3 region has the DNA TGCGCCAGCAGCCAAGATGGGAGTAATTCACCCCTCCACTTT.